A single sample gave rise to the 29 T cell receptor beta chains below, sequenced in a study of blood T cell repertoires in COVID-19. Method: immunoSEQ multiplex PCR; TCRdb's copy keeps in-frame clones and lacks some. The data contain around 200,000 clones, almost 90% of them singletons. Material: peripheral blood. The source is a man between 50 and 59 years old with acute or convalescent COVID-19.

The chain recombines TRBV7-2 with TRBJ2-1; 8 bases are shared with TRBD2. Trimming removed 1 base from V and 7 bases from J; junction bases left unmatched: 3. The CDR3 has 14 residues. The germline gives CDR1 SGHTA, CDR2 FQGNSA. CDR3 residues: CASSLDPSGNEQFF. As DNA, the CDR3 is TGTGCCAGCAGCTTAGATCCTAGCGGGAATGAGCAGTTCTTC.

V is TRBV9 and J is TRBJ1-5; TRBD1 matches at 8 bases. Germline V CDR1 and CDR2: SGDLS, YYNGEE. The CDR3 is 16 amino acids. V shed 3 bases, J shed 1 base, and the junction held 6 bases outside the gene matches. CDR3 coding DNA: TGTGCCAGCAGCGAAACAGGGGGTGAAAGCAATCAGCCCCAGCATTTT. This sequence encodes CASSETGGESNQPQHF.

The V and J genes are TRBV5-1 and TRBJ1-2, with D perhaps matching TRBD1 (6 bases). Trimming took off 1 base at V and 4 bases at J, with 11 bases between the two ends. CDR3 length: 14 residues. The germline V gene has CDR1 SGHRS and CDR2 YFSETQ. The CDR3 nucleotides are TGCGCCAGCAGCTTGAATCTGGGGGCCTATGGCTACACCTTC. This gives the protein CASSLNLGAYGYTF. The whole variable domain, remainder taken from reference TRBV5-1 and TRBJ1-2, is KAGVTQTPRYLIKTRGQQVTLSCSPISGHRSVSWYQQTPGQGLQFLFEYFSETQRNKGNFPGRFSGRQFSNSRSEMNVSTLELGDSALYLCASSLNLGAYGYTFGSGTRLTVV.

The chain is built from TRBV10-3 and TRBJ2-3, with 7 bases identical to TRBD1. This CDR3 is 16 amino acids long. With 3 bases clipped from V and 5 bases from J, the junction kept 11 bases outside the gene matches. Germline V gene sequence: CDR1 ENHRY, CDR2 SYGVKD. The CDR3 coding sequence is TGTGCCATCAGTGATAAGGTCAGGGGGTCGGGAGATACGCAGTATTTT. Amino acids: CAISDKVRGSGDTQYF.

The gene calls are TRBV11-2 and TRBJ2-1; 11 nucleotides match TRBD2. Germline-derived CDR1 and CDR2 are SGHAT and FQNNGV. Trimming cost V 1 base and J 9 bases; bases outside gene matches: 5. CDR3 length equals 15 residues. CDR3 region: CASSLGATSGIEQFF. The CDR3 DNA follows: TGTGCCAGCAGCTTAGGAGCGACTAGCGGGATTGAGCAGTTCTTC.

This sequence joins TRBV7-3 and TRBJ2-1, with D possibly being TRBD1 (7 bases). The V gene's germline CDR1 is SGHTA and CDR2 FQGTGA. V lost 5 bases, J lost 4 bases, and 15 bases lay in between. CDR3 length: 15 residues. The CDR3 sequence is CASSRGTAKYNEQFF. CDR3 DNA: TGTGCCAGCAGCCGGGGGACAGCGAAATACAATGAGCAGTTCTTC.

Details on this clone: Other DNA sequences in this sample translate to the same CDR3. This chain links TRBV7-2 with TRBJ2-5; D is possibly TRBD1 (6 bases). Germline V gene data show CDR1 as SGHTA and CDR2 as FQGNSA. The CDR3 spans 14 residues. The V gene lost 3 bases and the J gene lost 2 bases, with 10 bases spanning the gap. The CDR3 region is CASSLQGRQETQYF. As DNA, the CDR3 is TGTGCCAGCAGCTTGCAGGGGCGGCAAGAGACCCAGTACTTC. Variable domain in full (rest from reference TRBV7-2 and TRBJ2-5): GAGVSQSPSNKVTEKGKDVELRCDPISGHTALYWYRQSLGQGLEFLIYFQGNSAPDKSGLPSDRFSAERTGGSVSTLTIQRTQQEDSAVYLCASSLQGRQETQYFGPGTRLLVL.

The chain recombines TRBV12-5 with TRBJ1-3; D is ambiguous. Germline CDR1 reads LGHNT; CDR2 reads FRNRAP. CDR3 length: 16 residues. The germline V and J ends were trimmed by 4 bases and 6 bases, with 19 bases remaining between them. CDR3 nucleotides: TGTGCTAGTGGTTCCGGCCCGGGAGGGTCAGAAAACACCATATATTTT. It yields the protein CASGSGPGGSENTIYF.

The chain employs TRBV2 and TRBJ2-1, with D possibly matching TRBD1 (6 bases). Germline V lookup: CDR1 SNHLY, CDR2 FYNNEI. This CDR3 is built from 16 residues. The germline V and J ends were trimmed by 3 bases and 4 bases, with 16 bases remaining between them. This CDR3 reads CASSERQVTRYNEQFF. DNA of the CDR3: TGTGCCAGCAGTGAGAGACAGGTAACCAGATACAATGAGCAGTTCTTC.

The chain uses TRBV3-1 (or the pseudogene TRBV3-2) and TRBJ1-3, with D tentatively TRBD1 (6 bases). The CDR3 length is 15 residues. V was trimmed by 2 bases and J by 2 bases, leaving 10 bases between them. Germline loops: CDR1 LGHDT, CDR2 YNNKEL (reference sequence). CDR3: CASSQRGSAGNTIYF. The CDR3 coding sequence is TGTGCCAGCAGCCAAAGGGGGTCGGCTGGAAACACCATATATTTT.

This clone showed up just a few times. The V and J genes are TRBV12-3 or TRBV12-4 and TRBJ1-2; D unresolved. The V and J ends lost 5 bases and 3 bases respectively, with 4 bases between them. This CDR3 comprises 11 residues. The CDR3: CASSLDYGYTF. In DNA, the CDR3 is TGTGCCAGCAGTCTTGACTATGGCTACACCTTC.

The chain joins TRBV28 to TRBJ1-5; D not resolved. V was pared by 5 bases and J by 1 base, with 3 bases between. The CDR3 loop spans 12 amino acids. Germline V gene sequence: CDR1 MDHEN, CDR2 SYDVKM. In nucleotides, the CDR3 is TGTGCCAGCAGTCAAAGCAATCAGCCCCAGCATTTT. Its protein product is CASSQSNQPQHF.

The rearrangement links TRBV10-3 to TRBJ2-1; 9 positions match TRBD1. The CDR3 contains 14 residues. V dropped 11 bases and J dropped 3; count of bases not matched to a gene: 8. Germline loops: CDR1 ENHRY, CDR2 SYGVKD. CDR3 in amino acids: CAASWTGDYNEQFF. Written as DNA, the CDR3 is TGTGCCGCCAGTTGGACAGGGGACTACAATGAGCAGTTCTTC.

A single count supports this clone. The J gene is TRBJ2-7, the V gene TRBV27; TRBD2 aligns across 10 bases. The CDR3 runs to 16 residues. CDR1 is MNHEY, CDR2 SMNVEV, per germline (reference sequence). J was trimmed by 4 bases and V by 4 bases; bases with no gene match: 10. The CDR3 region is CASSWGPSGSGYEQYF. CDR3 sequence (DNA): TGTGCCAGCAGTTGGGGTCCTAGCGGGAGTGGGTACGAGCAGTACTTC.

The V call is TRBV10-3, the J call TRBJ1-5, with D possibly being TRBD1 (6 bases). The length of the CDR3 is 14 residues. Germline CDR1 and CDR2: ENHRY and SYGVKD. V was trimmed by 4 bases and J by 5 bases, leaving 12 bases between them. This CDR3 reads CAISGAGADQPQHF. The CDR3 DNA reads TGTGCCATCAGTGGGGCGGGGGCGGATCAGCCCCAGCATTTT.

The CDR3 loop reads CASSLVTGGIGEAFF. CDR3 nucleotides: TGTGCCAGCAGCTTAGTGACAGGGGGTATCGGGGAAGCTTTCTTT. The gene calls are TRBV11-2 and TRBJ1-1; 9 nucleotides agree with TRBD1. CDR3 length equals 15 residues. The germline V gene encodes CDR1 SGHAT and CDR2 FQNNGV. The ends lost 1 base at V and 8 bases at J; junction bases unmatched: 8. Full variable domain (missing parts from reference TRBV11-2 and TRBJ1-1): EAGVAQSPRYKIIEKRQSVAFWCNPISGHATLYWYQQILGQGPKLLIQFQNNGVVDDSQLPKDRFSAERLKGVDSTLKIQPAKLEDSAVYLCASSLVTGGIGEAFFGQGTRLTVV.

CDR3 region: CAISAKTGGTDTQYF. The CDR3 bases are TGTGCCATCAGCGCCAAGACAGGGGGCACAGATACGCAGTATTTT. The rearrangement links TRBV10-3 to TRBJ2-3, with 8 bases matching TRBD1. Unmatched junction bases numbered 6, after V lost 6 bases and J lost 1 base. CDR3 length: 15 amino acids. Germline-derived CDR1 and CDR2 are ENHRY and SYGVKD.

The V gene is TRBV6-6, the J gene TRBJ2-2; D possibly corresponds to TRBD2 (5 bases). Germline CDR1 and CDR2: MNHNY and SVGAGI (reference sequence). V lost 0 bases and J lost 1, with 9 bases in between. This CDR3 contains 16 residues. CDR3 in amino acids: CASSYSRTQNTGELFF. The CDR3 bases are TGTGCCAGCAGTTACTCGAGGACTCAGAACACCGGGGAGCTGTTTTTT.

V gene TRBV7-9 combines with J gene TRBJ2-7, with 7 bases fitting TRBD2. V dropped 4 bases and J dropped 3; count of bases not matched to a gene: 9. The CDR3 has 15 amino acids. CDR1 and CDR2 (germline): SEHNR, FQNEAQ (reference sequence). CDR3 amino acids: CASSSDGRGIYEQYF. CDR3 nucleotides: TGTGCCAGCAGCTCAGACGGGCGGGGGATCTACGAGCAGTACTTC.

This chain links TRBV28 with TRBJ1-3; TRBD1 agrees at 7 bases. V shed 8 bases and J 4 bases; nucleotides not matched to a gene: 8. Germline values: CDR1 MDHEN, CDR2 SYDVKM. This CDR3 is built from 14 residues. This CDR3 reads CASGLGGVGNTIYF. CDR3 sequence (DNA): TGTGCCAGCGGATTAGGGGGCGTAGGAAACACCATATATTTT.

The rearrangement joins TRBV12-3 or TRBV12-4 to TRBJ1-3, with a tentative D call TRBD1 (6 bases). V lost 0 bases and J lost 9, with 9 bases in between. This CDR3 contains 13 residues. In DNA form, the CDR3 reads TGTGCCAGCAGTTTAGCGGGGGCGAGCACCATATATTTT. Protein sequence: CASSLAGASTIYF.

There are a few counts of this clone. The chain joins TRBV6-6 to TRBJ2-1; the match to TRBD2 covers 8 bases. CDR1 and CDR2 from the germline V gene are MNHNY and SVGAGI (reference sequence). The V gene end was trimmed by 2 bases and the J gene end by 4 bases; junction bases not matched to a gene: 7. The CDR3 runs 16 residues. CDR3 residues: CASSYAPGLGYNEQFF. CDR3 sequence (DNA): TGTGCCAGCAGTTACGCCCCGGGACTAGGATACAATGAGCAGTTCTTC.

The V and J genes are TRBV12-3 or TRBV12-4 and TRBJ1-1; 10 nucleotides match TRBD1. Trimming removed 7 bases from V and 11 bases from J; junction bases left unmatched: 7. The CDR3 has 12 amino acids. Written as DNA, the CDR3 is TGTGCCAGCAACGACAGGGGGCCCTACGCTTTCTTT. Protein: CASNDRGPYAFF.

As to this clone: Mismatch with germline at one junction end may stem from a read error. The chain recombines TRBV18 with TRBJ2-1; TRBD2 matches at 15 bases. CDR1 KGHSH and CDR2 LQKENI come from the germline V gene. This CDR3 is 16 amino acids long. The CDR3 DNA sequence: TGTGCCAGCTCAACACCCGGGACTAGCGGGGGGAATGAGCAGTTCTTC. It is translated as CASSTPGTSGGNEQFF. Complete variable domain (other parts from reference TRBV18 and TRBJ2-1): NAGVMQNPRHLVRRRGQEARLRCSPMKGHSHVYWYRQLPEEGLKFMVYLQKENIIDESGMPKERFSAEFPKEGPSILRIQQVVRGDSAAYFCASSTPGTSGGNEQFFGPGTRLTVL.

This CDR3 is CASSLGQGPLAKNIQYF. CDR3 DNA: TGTGCCAGTAGTTTGGGACAGGGGCCACTAGCCAAAAACATTCAGTACTTC. V usage is TRBV19 and J usage is TRBJ2-4; 10 bases map to TRBD1. Germline-derived CDR1 and CDR2 are LNHDA and SQIVND (reference sequence). CDR3 length equals 17 residues. V shed 5 bases, J shed 0 bases, and the junction held 7 bases outside the gene matches.

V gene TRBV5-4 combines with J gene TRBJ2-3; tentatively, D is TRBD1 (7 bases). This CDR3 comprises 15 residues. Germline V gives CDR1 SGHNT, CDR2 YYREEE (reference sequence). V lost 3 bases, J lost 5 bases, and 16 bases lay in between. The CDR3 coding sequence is TGTGCCAGCAGCTATGGAGGGGGCGGGATAGATACGCAGTATTTT. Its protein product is CASSYGGGGIDTQYF.

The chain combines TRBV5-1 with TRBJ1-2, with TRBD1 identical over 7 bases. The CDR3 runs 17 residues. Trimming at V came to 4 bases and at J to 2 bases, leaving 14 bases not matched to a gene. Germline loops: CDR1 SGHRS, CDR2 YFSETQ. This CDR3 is CASSQNPTQQGNYGYTF. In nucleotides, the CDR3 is TGCGCCAGCAGCCAAAATCCTACCCAACAGGGGAACTATGGCTACACCTTC.

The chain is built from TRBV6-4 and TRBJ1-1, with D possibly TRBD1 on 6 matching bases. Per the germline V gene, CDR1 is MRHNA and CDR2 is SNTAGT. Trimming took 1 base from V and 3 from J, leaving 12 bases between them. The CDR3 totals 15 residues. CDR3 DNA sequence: TGTGCCAGCAGTGACTTCGACAGGAACTACACTGAAGCTTTCTTT. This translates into CASSDFDRNYTEAFF.

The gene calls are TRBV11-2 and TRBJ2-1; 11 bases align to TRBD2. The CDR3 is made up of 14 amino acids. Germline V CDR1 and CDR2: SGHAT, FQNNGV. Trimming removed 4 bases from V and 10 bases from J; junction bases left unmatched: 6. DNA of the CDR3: TGTGCCAGCAGCTCCATAGCGGGGGGGCTCGAGCAGTTCTTC. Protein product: CASSSIAGGLEQFF.